In this sample, the clone carrying this T cell receptor (beta chain) turned up a few times. The antigen remains undetermined. This record belongs to a study of response to subunit inactivated influenza vaccine. Study findings and constraints: Few new T cells, the authors suggested, are recruited by each seasonal influenza vaccination.

Germline V gene sequence: CDR1 LGHNA, CDR2 YSLEER. The CDR3 has 17 amino acids. V lost 3 bases to trimming and J lost 5 bases; unmatched junction nucleotides: 12. TCRdb itself ran the RT-PCR reads through MiXCR, one entry per CDR3 protein. The sample comprises over 400,000 distinct CDR3 sequences, 13% of which are singletons, and about 12% rests with the top ten. Sample: PBMCs from blood, taken roughly 6 weeks after vaccination. The receptor was derived from a man aged 45-65 years who received an inactivated influenza vaccine. This chain joins TRBV4-3 and TRBJ2-5; 10 bases align to TRBD2. The CDR3 region is CASSHRNSGRKRETQYF. CDR3 DNA sequence: TGCGCCAGCAGCCACCGAAATAGCGGGAGGAAGCGGGAGACCCAGTACTTC.